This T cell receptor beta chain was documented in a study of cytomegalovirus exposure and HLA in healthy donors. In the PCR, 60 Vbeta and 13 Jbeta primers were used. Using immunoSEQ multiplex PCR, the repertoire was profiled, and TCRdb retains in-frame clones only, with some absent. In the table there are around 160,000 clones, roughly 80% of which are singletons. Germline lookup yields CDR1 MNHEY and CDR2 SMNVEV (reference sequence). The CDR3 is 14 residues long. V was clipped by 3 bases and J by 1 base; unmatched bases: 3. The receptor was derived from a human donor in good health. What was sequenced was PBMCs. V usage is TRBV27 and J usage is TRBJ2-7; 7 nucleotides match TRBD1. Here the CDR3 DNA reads TGTGCCAGCAGTTTCACAGGGGCGTCCTACGAGCAGTACTTC. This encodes CASSFTGASYEQYF.